The T cell receptor (beta chain) under discussion was sequenced for a study of identical twins. A universal primer site was created by template switching, with the cDNA bearing unique molecular identifiers. TCRdb fed the 5' RACE reads into MiXCR, producing one record per CDR3 protein. The sample includes about 730,000 distinct CDR3 sequences, approximately 21% seen only once; the top ten take approximately 4.5%. Germline lookup yields CDR1 MNHNS and CDR2 SASEGT. V dropped 6 bases and J dropped 1; count of bases not matched to a gene: 10. This CDR3 contains 16 residues. These sequences were also reported in another study, on T cells expressing NK-cell markers. That report notes: Each of roughly 6 donors carried dominant NKG2C+ clonotypes accounting for roughly 1.0-7.5% of CD8+ T cells.

This sequence originates from a woman in her late teens or twenties in good health. The sequenced sample consisted of PBMCs. The J gene is TRBJ2-3, the V gene TRBV6-1, with TRBD2 matching over 7 bases. CDR3 bases: TGTGCCAGCAGCCACCCTAGCGGAGCCCGCACAGATACGCAGTATTTT. This sequence encodes CASSHPSGARTDTQYF.